The T cell receptor beta chain under discussion was sequenced for a study of shared clonotypes between healthy human individuals. In the study overall: Each donor's CD8 memory used one plate, CD8 naive two, each CD4 subset three.

Study findings and constraints: Rarefaction demonstrated incomplete sorted-subset sequencing despite large depth. It was observed that 5% to 6% of naive CD4 clonotypes were shared across several donors.

Terminally differentiated effector memory CD45RA+ cells were excluded from the naive CD8 cells, which were CD45RO-negative and positively selected for CCR7. The repertoire was sequenced with immunoSEQ multiplex PCR; TCRdb's copy has only in-frame clones and lacks some. Of about 2.1 million clones in the sample, 90% to 95% are singletons; the top ten hold more than 1.5%. About this clone itself: The antigen remains undetermined.

The V gene end was trimmed by 5 bases and the J gene end by 6 bases; junction bases not matched to a gene: 13. The CDR3 is 16 residues long. In germline, CDR1 is MDHEN, CDR2 SYDVKM. The TCR sequence derives from a man between 18 and 29 years old in good health. Some clones in this sample may be carry-over from other donors' samples. The sample taken for sequencing was naive CD8+ T cells from PBMCs. This chain uses TRBV28 with TRBJ1-5, with 7 bases fitting TRBD1. The CDR3 sequence is CASSNPEPGTVQPQHF. The DNA of the CDR3 is TGTGCCAGCAGTAACCCGGAACCAGGGACAGTTCAGCCCCAGCATTTT.